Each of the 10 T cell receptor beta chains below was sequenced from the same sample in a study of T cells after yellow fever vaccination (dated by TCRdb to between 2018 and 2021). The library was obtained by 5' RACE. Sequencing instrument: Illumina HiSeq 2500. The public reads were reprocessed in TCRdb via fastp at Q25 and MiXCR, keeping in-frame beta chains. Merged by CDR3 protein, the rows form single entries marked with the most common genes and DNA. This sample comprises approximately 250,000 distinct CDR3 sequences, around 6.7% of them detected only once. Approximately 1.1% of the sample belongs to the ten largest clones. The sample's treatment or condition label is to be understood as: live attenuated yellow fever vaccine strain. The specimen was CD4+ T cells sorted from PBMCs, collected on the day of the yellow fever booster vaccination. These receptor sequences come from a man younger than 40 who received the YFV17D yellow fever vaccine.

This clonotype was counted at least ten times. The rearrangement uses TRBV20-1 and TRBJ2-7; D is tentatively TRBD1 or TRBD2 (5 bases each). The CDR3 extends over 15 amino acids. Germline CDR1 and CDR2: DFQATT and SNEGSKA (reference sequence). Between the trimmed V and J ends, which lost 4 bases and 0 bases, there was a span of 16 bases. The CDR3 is CSATARGAGSYEQYF. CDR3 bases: TGCAGTGCTACAGCAAGGGGCGCGGGCTCCTACGAGCAGTACTTC.

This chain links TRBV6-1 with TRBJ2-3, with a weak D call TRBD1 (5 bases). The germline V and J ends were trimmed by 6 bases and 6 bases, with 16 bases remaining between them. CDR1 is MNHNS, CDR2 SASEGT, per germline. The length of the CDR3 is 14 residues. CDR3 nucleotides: TGTGCCAGCAGCCTTCATAGATCAGGGGATACGCAGTATTTT. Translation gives CASSLHRSGDTQYF.

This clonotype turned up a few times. DNA for the CDR3: TGTGCCATCAGTGACACGGCGGGAGGGCTCCATGAGCAGTTCTTC. This sequence encodes CAISDTAGGLHEQFF. The genes are TRBV10-3 and TRBJ2-1, with 9 bases fitting TRBD2. Germline V gives CDR1 ENHRY, CDR2 SYGVKD. The CDR3 sequence is 15 residues long. V shed 3 bases and J 8 bases; nucleotides not matched to a gene: 8.

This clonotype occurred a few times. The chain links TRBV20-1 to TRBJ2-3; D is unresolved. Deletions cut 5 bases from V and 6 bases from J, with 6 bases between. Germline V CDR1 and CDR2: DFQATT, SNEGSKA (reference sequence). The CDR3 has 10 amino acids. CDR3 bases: TGCAGTGCTGGTCAGGATACGCAGTATTTT. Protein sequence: CSAGQDTQYF.

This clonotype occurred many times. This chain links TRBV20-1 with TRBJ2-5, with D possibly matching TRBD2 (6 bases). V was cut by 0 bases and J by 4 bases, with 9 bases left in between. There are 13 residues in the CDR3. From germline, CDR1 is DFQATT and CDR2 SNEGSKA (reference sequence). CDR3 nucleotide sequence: TGCAGTGCTAGAGACCTAGCGTCAGAGACCCAGTACTTC. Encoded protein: CSARDLASETQYF.

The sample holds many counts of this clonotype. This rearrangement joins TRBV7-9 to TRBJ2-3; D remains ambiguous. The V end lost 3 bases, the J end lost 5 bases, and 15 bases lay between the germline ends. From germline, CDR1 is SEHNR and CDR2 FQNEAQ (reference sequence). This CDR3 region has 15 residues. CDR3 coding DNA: TGTGCCAGCAGCTTCAACGGGTTGGTTGAAGATACGCAGTATTTT. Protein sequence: CASSFNGLVEDTQYF.

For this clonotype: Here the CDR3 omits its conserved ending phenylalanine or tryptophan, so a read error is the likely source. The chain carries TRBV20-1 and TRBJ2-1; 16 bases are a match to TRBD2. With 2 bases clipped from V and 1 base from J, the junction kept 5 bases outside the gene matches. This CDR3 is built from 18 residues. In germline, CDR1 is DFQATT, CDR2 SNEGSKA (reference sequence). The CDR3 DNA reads TGCAGTGCTAGAAAGGGACTAGCGGGAGGGGGGTCCTACAATGAGCAGTTCTAC. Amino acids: CSARKGLAGGGSYNEQFY.

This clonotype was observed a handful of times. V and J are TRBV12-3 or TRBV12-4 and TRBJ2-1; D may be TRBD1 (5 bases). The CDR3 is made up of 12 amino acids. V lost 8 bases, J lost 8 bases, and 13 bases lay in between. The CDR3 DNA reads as TGTGCCAGCGTTGCAGGGTCATATGAGCAGTTCTTC. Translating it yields CASVAGSYEQFF.

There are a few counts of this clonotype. CDR3 nucleotide sequence: TGCGCCAGCAGCCAAGATCCCCGCAGCCTCTATGGCTACACCTTC. Encoded protein: CASSQDPRSLYGYTF. V usage is TRBV4-3 and J usage is TRBJ1-2, with no clear D. The CDR3 has 15 residues. CDR1 and CDR2 (germline): LGHNA, YSLEER. V was shortened by 0 bases and J by 4 bases, with 12 bases between the two germline ends.

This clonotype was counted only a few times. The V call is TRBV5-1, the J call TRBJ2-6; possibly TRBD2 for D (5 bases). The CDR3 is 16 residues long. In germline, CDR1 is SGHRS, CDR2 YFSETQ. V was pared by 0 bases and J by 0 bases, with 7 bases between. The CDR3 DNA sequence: TGCGCCAGCAGCTTGGCCGGGGTCTCTGGGGCCAACGTCCTGACTTTC. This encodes CASSLAGVSGANVLTF.